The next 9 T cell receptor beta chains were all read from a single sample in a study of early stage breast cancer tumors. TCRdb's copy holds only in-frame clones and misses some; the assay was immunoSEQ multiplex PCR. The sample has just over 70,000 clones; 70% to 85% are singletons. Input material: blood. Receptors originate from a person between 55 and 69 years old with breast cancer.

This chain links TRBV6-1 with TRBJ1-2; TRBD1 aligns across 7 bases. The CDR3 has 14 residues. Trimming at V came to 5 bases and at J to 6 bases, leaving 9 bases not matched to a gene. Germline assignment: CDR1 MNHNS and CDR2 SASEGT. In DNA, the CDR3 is TGTGCCAGCAGTCGAAGACAGGGCTCGGATGGCTACACCTTC. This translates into CASSRRQGSDGYTF.

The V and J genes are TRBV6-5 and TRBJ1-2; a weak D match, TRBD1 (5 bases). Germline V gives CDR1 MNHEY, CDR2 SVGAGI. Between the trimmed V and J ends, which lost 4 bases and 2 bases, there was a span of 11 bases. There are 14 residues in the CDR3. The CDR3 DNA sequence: TGTGCCAGCAGTTCCTCGACAGAGAACTATGGCTACACCTTC. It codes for CASSSSTENYGYTF.

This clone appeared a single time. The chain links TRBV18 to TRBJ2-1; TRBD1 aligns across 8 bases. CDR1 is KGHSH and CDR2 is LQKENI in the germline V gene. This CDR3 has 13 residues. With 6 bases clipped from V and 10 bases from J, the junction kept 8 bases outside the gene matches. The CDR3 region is CASSPGQAREQFF. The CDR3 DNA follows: TGTGCCAGCTCGCCGGGACAGGCCAGAGAGCAGTTCTTC.

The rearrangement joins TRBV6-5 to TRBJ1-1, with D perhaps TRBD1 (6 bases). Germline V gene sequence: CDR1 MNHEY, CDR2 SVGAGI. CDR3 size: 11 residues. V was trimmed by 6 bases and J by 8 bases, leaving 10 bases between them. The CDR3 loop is CASSSQGEAFF. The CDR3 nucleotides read TGTGCCAGCAGCTCCCAGGGGGAAGCTTTCTTT.

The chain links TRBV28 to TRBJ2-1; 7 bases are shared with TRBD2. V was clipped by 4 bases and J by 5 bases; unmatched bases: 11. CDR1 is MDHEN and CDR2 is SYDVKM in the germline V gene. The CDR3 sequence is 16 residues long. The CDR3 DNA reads TGTGCCAGCAGTTACCTCGTGGGGGGGTCCCACAATGAGCAGTTCTTC. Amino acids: CASSYLVGGSHNEQFF.

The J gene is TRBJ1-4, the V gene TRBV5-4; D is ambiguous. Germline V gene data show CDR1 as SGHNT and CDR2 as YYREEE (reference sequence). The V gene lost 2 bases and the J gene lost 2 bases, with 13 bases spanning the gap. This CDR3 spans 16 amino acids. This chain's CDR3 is CASSLDGRPTNEKLFF. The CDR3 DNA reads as TGTGCCAGCAGCTTAGATGGGCGCCCGACTAATGAAAAACTGTTTTTT.

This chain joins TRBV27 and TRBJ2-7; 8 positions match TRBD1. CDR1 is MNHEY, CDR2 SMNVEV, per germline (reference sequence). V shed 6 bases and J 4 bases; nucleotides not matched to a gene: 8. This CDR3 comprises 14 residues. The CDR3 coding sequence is TGTGCCAGCAGCCACAGGGGGTTGCCGTACGAGCAGTACTTC. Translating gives CASSHRGLPYEQYF.

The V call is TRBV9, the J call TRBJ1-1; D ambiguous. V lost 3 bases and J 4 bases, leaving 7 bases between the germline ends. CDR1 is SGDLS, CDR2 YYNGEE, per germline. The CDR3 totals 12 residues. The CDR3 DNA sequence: TGTGCCAGCAGCGGTAGGGCCACTGAAGCTTTCTTT. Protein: CASSGRATEAFF.

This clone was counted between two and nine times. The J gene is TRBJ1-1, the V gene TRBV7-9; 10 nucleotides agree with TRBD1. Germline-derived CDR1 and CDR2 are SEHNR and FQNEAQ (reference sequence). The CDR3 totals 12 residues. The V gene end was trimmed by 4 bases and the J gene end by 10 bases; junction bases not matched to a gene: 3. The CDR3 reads CASSSRDRGAFF. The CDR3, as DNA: TGTGCCAGCAGCTCCCGGGACAGGGGAGCTTTCTTT. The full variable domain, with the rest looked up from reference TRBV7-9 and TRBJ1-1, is DTGVSQNPRHKITKRGQNVTFRCDPISEHNRLYWYRQTLGQGPEFLTYFQNEAQLEKSRLLSDRFSAERPKGSFSTLEIQRTEQGDSAMYLCASSSRDRGAFFGQGTRLTVV.